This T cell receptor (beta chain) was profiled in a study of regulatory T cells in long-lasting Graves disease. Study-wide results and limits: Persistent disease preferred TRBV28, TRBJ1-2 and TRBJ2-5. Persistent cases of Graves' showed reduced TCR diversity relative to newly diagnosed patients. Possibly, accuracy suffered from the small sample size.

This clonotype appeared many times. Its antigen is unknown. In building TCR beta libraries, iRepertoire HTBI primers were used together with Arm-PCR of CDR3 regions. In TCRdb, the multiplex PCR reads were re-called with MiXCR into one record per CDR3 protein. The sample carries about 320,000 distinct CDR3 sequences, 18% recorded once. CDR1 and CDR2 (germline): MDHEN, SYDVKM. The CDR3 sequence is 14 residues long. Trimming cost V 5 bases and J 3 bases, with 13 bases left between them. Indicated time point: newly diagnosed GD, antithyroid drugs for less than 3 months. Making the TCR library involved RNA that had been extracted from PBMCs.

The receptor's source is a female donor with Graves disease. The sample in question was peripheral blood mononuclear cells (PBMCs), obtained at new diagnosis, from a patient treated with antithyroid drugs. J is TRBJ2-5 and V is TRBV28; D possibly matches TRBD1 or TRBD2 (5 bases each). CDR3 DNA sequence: TGTGCCAGCAGTACGGCCGGGACGGAAGAGACCCAGTACTTC. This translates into CASSTAGTEETQYF.